The T cell receptor (beta chain) under discussion was sequenced for a study of cytomegalovirus exposure and HLA in healthy donors. Across the study: From donors who were HLA-typed, an early data release held 80 million to 95 million unique TCRs.

Remarks on this clone: The target antigen is unknown.

The CDR3 loop spans 12 amino acids. Germline CDR1 reads SEHNR; CDR2 reads FQNEAQ (reference sequence). Study-wide findings and caveats: Among immune exposure information, only CMV serostatus was available. For TCR beta chains, V- and J-gene trimming was later linked to a missense DCLRE1C variant.

Use of 60 Vbeta and 13 Jbeta primers characterized the PCR. The assay was immunoSEQ multiplex PCR, and TCRdb's table has in-frame clones only and misses some. The sample shows 55,000 to 80,000 clones, over 60% of them seen only once. The chain has TRBV7-9 and TRBJ2-7, with D possibly TRBD2 on 6 matching bases. This receptor was identified in a man aged 50-59 years in good health and CMV-seropositive. The specimen sequenced was PBMCs. This CDR3 reads CSGGTDSYEQYF. The CDR3 nucleotides are TGTTCCGGCGGGACGGATTCCTACGAGCAGTACTTC.